These 27 T cell receptor beta chains were all obtained from the same sample, sequenced in a study of T-cell memory formation after mild COVID-19. Using its own MiXCR run on the 5' RACE reads, TCRdb lists one record per CDR3 protein. The sample shows 57,000 or so distinct CDR3 sequences, 9.3% of them seen only once. Sequenced material: PBMCs or a T cell subset sorted from them (not recorded which). The receptors were gathered from a man between 18 and 29 years old who had mild COVID-19 (a few samples of this study predate the infection). Cell type and time point are not known.

The chain carries TRBV7-2 and TRBJ2-3, with D tentatively TRBD1 or TRBD2 (6 bases each). The ends were cut back, 5 bases at V and 5 bases at J, with 20 bases in the middle. This CDR3 is built from 16 residues. Germline loops: CDR1 SGHTA, CDR2 FQGNSA. CDR3 sequence: CASSTGTSGVVDTQYF. The DNA for the CDR3 is TGTGCCAGCAGCACAGGGACTTCTGGGGTCGTAGATACGCAGTATTTT. Filled out from reference TRBV7-2 and TRBJ2-3, the complete variable domain reads GAGVSQSPSNKVTEKGKDVELRCDPISGHTALYWYRQSLGQGLEFLIYFQGNSAPDKSGLPSDRFSAERTGGSVSTLTIQRTQQEDSAVYLCASSTGTSGVVDTQYFGPGTRLTVL.

This clonotype was seen at least ten times. The CDR3 protein is CASSQRTGTGQPQHF. CDR3 sequence (DNA): TGTGCCAGCAGCCAAAGGACGGGGACGGGTCAGCCCCAGCATTTT. The chain joins TRBV7-2 to TRBJ1-5, with D tentatively TRBD1 (5 bases). Per the germline V gene, CDR1 is SGHTA and CDR2 is FQGNSA. This CDR3 contains 15 residues. Trimming left V 5 bases short and J 6 bases short, with 17 bases between.

The rearrangement joins TRBV5-1 to TRBJ2-3; 10 nucleotides match TRBD1. J gave up 1 base and V 3 bases, and 8 bases lay outside the gene matches. The CDR3 has 17 residues. CDR1 SGHRS and CDR2 YFSETQ come from the germline V gene. For the CDR3, the DNA is TGCGCCAGCAGCTCCCTGACAGGGGGCGCCGGCACAGATACGCAGTATTTT. It codes for CASSSLTGGAGTDTQYF.

This clonotype was counted between two and nine times. The chain couples TRBV12-3 or TRBV12-4 to TRBJ1-1; D perhaps matches TRBD1 (5 bases). The CDR3 contains 16 residues. V lost 2 bases and J lost 2, with 15 bases in between. The CDR3 sequence: CASSLRGRHSNTEAFF. The DNA for the CDR3 is TGTGCCAGCAGTTTAAGGGGACGGCATTCCAACACTGAAGCTTTCTTT.

The rearrangement links TRBV5-1 to TRBJ1-6; D uncertain. This CDR3 has 13 amino acids. CDR1 is SGHRS, CDR2 YFSETQ, per germline. V was clipped by 4 bases and J by 7 bases, with 9 bases between them. This CDR3 reads CASSLQPNSPLHF. The CDR3 DNA reads TGCGCCAGCAGCCTCCAGCCGAATTCACCCCTCCACTTT.

V usage is TRBV29-1 and J usage is TRBJ1-1, with 7 bases aligning to TRBD1. The CDR3 sequence is 14 residues long. The trim removed 6 bases at V and 4 bases at J, leaving 11 bases unmatched. Per the germline V gene, CDR1 is SQVTM and CDR2 is ANQGSEA. The CDR3 nucleotides are TGCAGCGTGGCAAGAGGGGGCATCGGCACTGAAGCTTTCTTT. It specifies CSVARGGIGTEAFF.

This chain joins TRBV19 and TRBJ1-5; possibly TRBD1 for D (5 bases). The CDR3 length is 15 residues. CDR1 is LNHDA, CDR2 SQIVND, per germline (reference sequence). V was pared by 7 bases and J by 1 base, with 14 bases between. The CDR3 bases are TGTGCCAGTAAAGGAGAGGGGCCGAGCAATCAGCCCCAGCATTTT. This translates into CASKGEGPSNQPQHF.

To note about this clonotype: It may be a read error: a sequence one base away is much more abundant. The chain recombines TRBV5-1 with TRBJ2-3, with D perhaps matching TRBD1 (7 bases). Germline CDR1 reads SGHRS; CDR2 reads YFSETQ. The CDR3 consists of 15 residues. CDR3 coding DNA: TGCACCAGCAGCTTGGATCCCAGGGGGGCAGATACGCAGTATTTT. Translation gives CTSSLDPRGADTQYF.

A few counts support this clonotype. The chain carries TRBV11-3 and TRBJ2-3; 9 nucleotides line up with TRBD2. Germline values: CDR1 SGHNT, CDR2 YENEEA. The V segment lost 4 bases and the J segment 0 bases; nucleotides outside the gene matches: 14. The CDR3 is 19 residues long. The chain's CDR3 is CASSSTDPSGVSSTDTQYF. Here the CDR3 DNA reads TGTGCCAGCAGCTCGACTGACCCTAGCGGGGTTTCTAGCACAGATACGCAGTATTTT.

The sample holds a few counts of this clonotype. The chain joins TRBV5-1 to TRBJ2-1; D tentatively reads TRBD1 or TRBD2 (5 bases each). V lost 0 bases and J lost 3, with 7 bases in between. Looked up from germline, CDR1 is SGHRS and CDR2 is YFSETQ. The CDR3 is 14 amino acids. Here the CDR3 reads CASSLAGSYNEQFF. The CDR3 nucleotides read TGCGCCAGCAGCTTGGCAGGGAGCTACAATGAGCAGTTCTTC.

This clonotype was observed a few times. V usage is TRBV5-4 and J usage is TRBJ2-1; D perhaps matches TRBD2 (6 bases). V was trimmed by 5 bases and J by 5 bases, leaving 17 bases between them. The germline CDR1 and CDR2 sequences are SGHNT and YYREEE (reference sequence). This CDR3 comprises 15 residues. The CDR3 here is CASSPPGELNNEQFF. The CDR3, as DNA: TGTGCCAGCAGTCCCCCGGGGGAACTTAACAATGAGCAGTTCTTC.

This clonotype was seen only a few times. The rearrangement joins TRBV6-5 to TRBJ1-1; tentatively, D is TRBD1 (6 bases). The CDR3 has 16 amino acids. Germline values: CDR1 MNHEY, CDR2 SVGAGI. The V end was cut by 10 bases, the J end by 1 base, with 22 bases between. The DNA of the CDR3 is TGTGCCACAACCCGAACGCCGGGACACCAGAACACTGAAGCTTTCTTT. Protein product: CATTRTPGHQNTEAFF.

This clonotype was counted at least ten times. The J gene is TRBJ2-2, the V gene TRBV5-1, with unresolved D. Trimming left V 0 bases short and J 4 bases short, with 7 bases between. Per germline, CDR1 SGHRS and CDR2 YFSETQ. The CDR3 loop spans 14 amino acids. In DNA form, the CDR3 reads TGCGCCAGCAGCTTGGCGACTTTCACCGGGGAGCTGTTTTTT. Protein: CASSLATFTGELFF.

The gene calls are TRBV20-1 and TRBJ2-3; the D gene is possibly TRBD2 (7 bases). Germline loops: CDR1 DFQATT, CDR2 SNEGSKA (reference sequence). V was trimmed by 3 bases and J by 6 bases, leaving 19 bases between them. There are 15 residues in the CDR3. The CDR3 here is CSARVRGGRRDTQYF. The CDR3 DNA sequence: TGCAGTGCTAGGGTCAGGGGAGGGAGGAGGGATACGCAGTATTTT.

The genes are TRBV5-6 and TRBJ2-1, with no clear D. The CDR3 has 15 amino acids. Trimming removed 2 bases at V and 6 bases at J, with 15 bases between. The germline gives CDR1 SGHDT, CDR2 YYEEEE. DNA of the CDR3: TGTGCCAGCAGCTTTAGAGACCTCCGAACCAATGAGCAGTTCTTC. This gives the protein CASSFRDLRTNEQFF.

This clonotype was recorded at least ten times. V usage is TRBV2 and J usage is TRBJ2-7, with TRBD1 matching over 8 bases. The germline CDR1 and CDR2 sequences are SNHLY and FYNNEI. This CDR3 has 14 amino acids. V gave up 2 bases and J gave up 2 bases; unmatched junction bases: 2. CDR3 region: CASSEQGATYEQYV. CDR3 nucleotides: TGTGCCAGCAGTGAACAGGGGGCGACCTACGAGCAGTACGTC.

This clonotype was counted many times. The chain combines TRBV20-1 with TRBJ2-3; D unresolved. The CDR3 extends over 11 amino acids. CDR1 and CDR2 (germline): DFQATT, SNEGSKA (reference sequence). The V end lost 6 bases, the J end lost 2 bases, and 6 bases lay between the germline ends. The CDR3: CSAHSTDTQYF. DNA for the CDR3: TGCAGTGCCCACTCCACAGATACGCAGTATTTT.

The V and J genes are TRBV19 and TRBJ2-1; 11 nucleotides match TRBD1. Germline V gene data show CDR1 as LNHDA and CDR2 as SQIVND (reference sequence). This CDR3 comprises 15 residues. Germline trimming cut 7 bases from V and 9 bases from J; bases unmatched to any gene: 11. CDR3 sequence: CASNRPGTGGIEQFF. CDR3 DNA: TGTGCCAGTAATCGACCCGGGACAGGGGGGATTGAGCAGTTCTTC.

V is TRBV5-1 and J is TRBJ1-2; TRBD1 agrees at 7 bases. With V trimmed by 3 bases and J by 3 bases, 14 bases remained unmatched. The germline V gene has CDR1 SGHRS and CDR2 YFSETQ. The length of the CDR3 is 17 residues. CDR3 bases: TGCGCCAGCAGCTATTTCCCCCCGGGACAGAGCGACTATGGCTACACCTTC. Translating it yields CASSYFPPGQSDYGYTF. Drawing the rest from reference TRBV5-1 and TRBJ1-2, the complete variable domain is KAGVTQTPRYLIKTRGQQVTLSCSPISGHRSVSWYQQTPGQGLQFLFEYFSETQRNKGNFPGRFSGRQFSNSRSEMNVSTLELGDSALYLCASSYFPPGQSDYGYTFGSGTRLTVV.

The table lists this clonotype with a few counts. The gene calls are TRBV9 and TRBJ2-1; 7 bases line up with TRBD2. Trimming removed 2 bases from V and 7 bases from J; junction bases left unmatched: 3. This CDR3 comprises 13 residues. Germline CDR1 and CDR2: SGDLS and YYNGEE. This chain's CDR3 is CASSVGGVNEQFF. The CDR3 region has the DNA TGTGCCAGCAGCGTTGGGGGGGTGAATGAGCAGTTCTTC. Variable domain in full (rest from reference TRBV9 and TRBJ2-1): DSGVTQTPKHLITATGQRVTLRCSPRSGDLSVYWYQQSLDQGLQFLIQYYNGEERAKGNILERFSAQQFPDLHSELNLSSLELGDSALYFCASSVGGVNEQFFGPGTRLTVL.

The chain links TRBV11-3 to TRBJ2-3; 7 bases line up with TRBD2. J lost 6 bases, V lost 3 bases, and 6 bases had no gene match. The germline CDR1 and CDR2 sequences are SGHNT and YENEEA. The CDR3 contains 14 residues. In nucleotides, the CDR3 is TGTGCCAGCAGCTTGGGACTATACGGGGATACGCAGTATTTT. Translated: CASSLGLYGDTQYF.

This chain joins TRBV20-1 and TRBJ1-1; no reliable D call. The germline CDR1 and CDR2 sequences are DFQATT and SNEGSKA (reference sequence). V gave up 4 bases and J gave up 0 bases, with 9 bases separating them. The CDR3 has 13 residues. CDR3 in DNA: TGCAGTGCTATACAGACGGTGAACACTGAAGCTTTCTTT. It translates to CSAIQTVNTEAFF.

This clonotype was observed at least ten times. The chain carries TRBV5-1 and TRBJ2-5; D is ambiguous. CDR3 length: 12 amino acids. Trimming left V 7 bases short and J 3 bases short, with 10 bases between. In germline, CDR1 is SGHRS, CDR2 YFSETQ. Here the CDR3 reads CASPYIEETQYF. The CDR3 bases are TGCGCCAGCCCCTATATTGAAGAGACCCAGTACTTC.

This clonotype was detected once. This sequence joins TRBV24-1 and TRBJ2-3; no reliable D call. This CDR3 contains 14 residues. Trimming shortened V by 6 bases and J by 0 bases, and 9 bases separated the two germline ends. CDR1 and CDR2 from the germline V gene are KGHDR and SFDVKD. The CDR3 coding sequence is TGTGCCACCAGTAGTGCGGATAGCACAGATACGCAGTATTTT. Protein sequence: CATSSADSTDTQYF.

This clonotype was observed many times. V gene TRBV5-1 combines with J gene TRBJ2-7; D is tentatively TRBD1 or TRBD2 (5 bases each). Germline CDR1 SGHRS, CDR2 YFSETQ. The CDR3 length is 14 residues. Trimming cost V 6 bases and J 0 bases, with 13 bases left between them. The CDR3 DNA follows: TGCGCCAGCAACCCATTCGGGGCCTCCTACGAGCAGTACTTC. Translated: CASNPFGASYEQYF.

In its sample, this clonotype was seen many times. This sequence joins TRBV6-6 and TRBJ2-7; maybe TRBD1 (5 bases). Trimming removed 7 bases from V and 2 bases from J, with 12 bases in between. This CDR3 region has 13 residues. Looked up from germline, CDR1 is MNHNY and CDR2 is SVGAGI (reference sequence). The DNA of the CDR3 is TGTGCCAGCACCTTTGACAGCCCCTACGAGCAGTACTTC. The encoded protein is CASTFDSPYEQYF.

There are many counts of this clonotype. The chain has TRBV7-2 and TRBJ2-5; D perhaps matches TRBD1 (6 bases). Germline V lookup: CDR1 SGHTA, CDR2 FQGNSA. The V and J ends lost 5 bases and 5 bases respectively, with 12 bases between them. The CDR3 length is 13 residues. For the CDR3, the DNA is TGTGCCAGCAGCGTCCACAGGGCGGAGACCCAGTACTTC. Amino acid sequence: CASSVHRAETQYF.